This T cell receptor (beta chain) was captured by sequencing in a study of post-analysis software for immune sequencing data. Findings and limits, study-wide: Controls showed significantly higher normalized Chao1 diversity than did multiple sclerosis patients. Five or six TRBV segments, TRBV5-6, TRBV5-1 and TRBV20-1 among them, were found more frequent in patients than controls.

This CDR3 is 13 amino acids long. CDR1 is SQVTM, CDR2 ANQGSEA, per germline. V gave up 6 bases and J gave up 5 bases; unmatched junction bases: 8. Note on this clonotype: Its target is unknown.

Prepared libraries of TCR beta cDNA carried unique molecular identifiers. There were roughly 0.95 to 11 million T cells, and about 500,000 cDNA molecules came from them. TCRdb redid the calling of the PCR reads with MiXCR, one entry per CDR3 protein. This table holds 820,000 or so distinct CDR3 sequences, around 50% found once. Sequenced input: blood. V gene TRBV29-1 combines with J gene TRBJ2-7; TRBD1 matches 9 bases. This clonotype was obtained from a girl between 10 and 17 years old with multiple sclerosis. The DNA for the CDR3 is TGCAGCGTGGTTCCGGGACAGGGAGACGAGCAGTACTTC. It yields the protein CSVVPGQGDEQYF.